One sample yielded the 4 T cell receptor beta chains listed below, sequenced in a study of long-term antiretroviral therapy in people with HIV. At survey level, the immunoSEQ assay was run in its v3.0 version. Repertoires were generated with immunoSEQ multiplex PCR, while TCRdb's copy carries only in-frame clones and drops some. This sample has around 13,000 clones, with around 80% found just once. The source material was unsorted PBMCs, sampled 3.4 years after starting antiretroviral therapy. The receptors derive from a man in his forties with HIV.

This clone has only a few counts. This chain connects TRBV7-2 to TRBJ1-5; 8 positions match TRBD1. The germline gives CDR1 SGHTA, CDR2 FQGNSA. The CDR3 is made up of 15 amino acids. V was pared by 0 bases and J by 5 bases, with 3 bases of the junction left unmatched. This chain's CDR3 is CASSLAGQGHQPQHF. The DNA for the CDR3 is TGTGCCAGCAGCTTAGCCGGACAGGGTCATCAGCCCCAGCATTTT.

This chain connects TRBV11-3 to TRBJ2-1; D is undetermined. V lost 3 bases and J 5 bases, leaving 8 bases between the germline ends. The CDR3 loop spans 13 amino acids. CDR1 and CDR2 from the germline V gene are SGHNT and YENEEA. The CDR3 nucleotides read TGTGCCAGCAGCTTGAGCCAGGACAATGAGCAGTTCTTC. It yields the protein CASSLSQDNEQFF.

The genes are TRBV7-3 and TRBJ1-2; D not certain. This CDR3 is built from 14 residues. In germline, CDR1 is SGHTA, CDR2 FQGTGA. The germline V and J ends were trimmed by 1 base and 2 bases, with 8 bases remaining between them. CDR3 coding DNA: TGTGCCAGCAGCTTAAATCCGATGAACTATGGCTACACCTTC. This encodes CASSLNPMNYGYTF. Complete variable domain (other parts from reference TRBV7-3 and TRBJ1-2): GAGVSQTPSNKVTEKGKYVELRCDPISGHTALYWYRQSLGQGPEFLIYFQGTGAADDSGLPNDRFFAVRPEGSVSTLKIQRTERGDSAVYLCASSLNPMNYGYTFGSGTRLTVV.

By share, this clone counts as medium-sized. V is TRBV27 and J is TRBJ2-1; possibly TRBD1 for D (6 bases). Germline CDR1 reads MNHEY; CDR2 reads SMNVEV (reference sequence). V lost 10 bases and J lost 7, with 14 bases in between. The CDR3 loop spans 12 amino acids. CDR3 amino acids: CATSRGSNEQFF. The CDR3 bases are TGTGCCACCTCGAGGGGGAGTAATGAGCAGTTCTTC.